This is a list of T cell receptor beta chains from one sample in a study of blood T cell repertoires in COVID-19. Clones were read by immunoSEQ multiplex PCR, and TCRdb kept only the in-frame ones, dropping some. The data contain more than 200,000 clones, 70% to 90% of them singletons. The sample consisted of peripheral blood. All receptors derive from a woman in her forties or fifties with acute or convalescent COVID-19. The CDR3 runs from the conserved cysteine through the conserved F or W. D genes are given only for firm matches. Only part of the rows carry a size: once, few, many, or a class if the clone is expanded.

cdr3_aa: CASSTGITEAFF
cdr3_nt: TGTGCCAGCAGTACGGGGATCACTGAAGCTTTCTTT
j_call: TRBJ1-1
d_call: -
v_call: TRBV6-5
clone_size: -

cdr3_aa: CASSGGGPGELFF
cdr3_nt: TGTGCCAGCAGCGGCGGGGGCCCCGGGGAGCTGTTTTTT
j_call: TRBJ2-2
d_call: -
v_call: TRBV7-9
clone_size: -

cdr3_aa: CAWTDRVANYGYTF
cdr3_nt: TGTGCCTGGACGGACAGGGTAGCTAACTATGGCTACACCTTC
j_call: TRBJ1-2
d_call: TRBD1
v_call: TRBV30
clone_size: -

cdr3_aa: CACRTETTYEQYF
cdr3_nt: TGTGCCTGCCGGACGGAGACTACCTACGAGCAGTACTTC
j_call: TRBJ2-7
d_call: -
v_call: TRBV30
clone_size: -

cdr3_aa: CAWSRGGEAFF
cdr3_nt: TGTGCCTGGAGTAGGGGGGGTGAAGCTTTCTTT
j_call: TRBJ1-1
d_call: -
v_call: TRBV30
clone_size: few

cdr3_aa: CASSIVEGWQTQYF
cdr3_nt: TGTGCCAGTAGTATAGTTGAGGGTTGGCAGACCCAGTACTTC
j_call: TRBJ2-5
d_call: -
v_call: TRBV19
clone_size: -

cdr3_aa: CASSSRGAVNEKLFF
cdr3_nt: TGCGCCAGCAGCTCTCGGGGGGCAGTTAATGAAAAACTGTTTTTT
j_call: TRBJ1-4
d_call: -
v_call: TRBV5-1
clone_size: -

cdr3_aa: CASNPGGAYNEQFF
cdr3_nt: TGTGCCAGCAATCCGGGGGGGGCCTACAATGAGCAGTTCTTC
j_call: TRBJ2-1
d_call: TRBD2
v_call: TRBV5-4
clone_size: -

cdr3_aa: CASSQEAGFGTDTQYF
cdr3_nt: TGTGCCAGCAGCCAAGAAGCGGGTTTCGGCACAGATACGCAGTATTTT
j_call: TRBJ2-3
d_call: -
v_call: TRBV3-1/TRBV3-2
clone_size: -

cdr3_aa: CASSSGDYGYTF
cdr3_nt: TGTGCCAGCAGCTCAGGGGACTATGGCTACACCTTC
j_call: TRBJ1-2
d_call: -
v_call: TRBV11-2
clone_size: -

cdr3_aa: CAISELEGHGQETQYF
cdr3_nt: TGTGCCATCAGTGAGCTTGAGGGACACGGCCAAGAGACCCAGTACTTC
j_call: TRBJ2-5
d_call: -
v_call: TRBV10-3
clone_size: -

cdr3_aa: CASGLDKGAGYYEQYF
cdr3_nt: TGTGCTAGTGGTTTGGATAAGGGGGCAGGCTACTACGAGCAGTACTTC
j_call: TRBJ2-7
d_call: TRBD1
v_call: TRBV12-5
clone_size: -

cdr3_aa: CASSIAWTGYGYTF
cdr3_nt: TGTGCCAGTAGTATAGCCTGGACAGGGTACGGCTACACCTTC
j_call: TRBJ1-2
d_call: TRBD1
v_call: TRBV19
clone_size: -

cdr3_aa: CASSLDGGFGVDTQYF
cdr3_nt: TGTGCCAGCAGCTTAGATGGGGGGTTCGGTGTTGATACGCAGTATTTT
j_call: TRBJ2-3
d_call: -
v_call: TRBV5-4
clone_size: once

cdr3_aa: CASSYRDRVYGYTF
cdr3_nt: TGTGCCAGCAGTTACCGGGACAGAGTCTATGGCTACACCTTC
j_call: TRBJ1-2
d_call: TRBD1
v_call: TRBV6-2/TRBV6-3
clone_size: -

cdr3_aa: CASSFRGTEAFF
cdr3_nt: TGTGCCAGCAGTTTTCGGGGTACTGAAGCTTTCTTT
j_call: TRBJ1-1
d_call: -
v_call: TRBV12-3/TRBV12-4
clone_size: -

cdr3_aa: CASSVSLLAGGGQETQYF
cdr3_nt: TGTGCCAGCAGCGTATCCCTCCTAGCGGGGGGTGGCCAAGAGACCCAGTACTTC
j_call: TRBJ2-5
d_call: TRBD2
v_call: TRBV9
clone_size: once

cdr3_aa: CANSGTGYTEAFF
cdr3_nt: TGTGCCAACTCCGGGACAGGGTATACTGAAGCTTTCTTT
j_call: TRBJ1-1
d_call: TRBD1
v_call: TRBV6-5
clone_size: -

cdr3_aa: CASSRAGGNEQFF
cdr3_nt: TGTGCCAGCTCGAGGGCGGGGGGCAATGAGCAGTTCTTC
j_call: TRBJ2-1
d_call: TRBD2
v_call: TRBV5-4
clone_size: -

cdr3_aa: CANSTGKDTEAFF
cdr3_nt: TGTGCCAACTCAACAGGGAAGGACACTGAAGCTTTCTTT
j_call: TRBJ1-1
d_call: -
v_call: TRBV25-1
clone_size: -

cdr3_aa: CASSSRTLADTQYF
cdr3_nt: TGCGCCAGCAGCTCTAGGACTCTCGCAGATACGCAGTATTTT
j_call: TRBJ2-3
d_call: -
v_call: TRBV5-1
clone_size: once

cdr3_aa: CASSSGQVNTEAFF
cdr3_nt: TGTGCCAGCAGCTCGGGACAGGTGAACACTGAAGCTTTCTTT
j_call: TRBJ1-1
d_call: TRBD1
v_call: TRBV7-2
clone_size: -

cdr3_aa: CASSPRTGSNQPQHF
cdr3_nt: TGTGCCAGCAGCCCTCGGACAGGGAGCAATCAGCCCCAGCATTTT
j_call: TRBJ1-5
d_call: TRBD1
v_call: TRBV7-2
clone_size: -

cdr3_aa: CASSLDSLYGYTF
cdr3_nt: TGCGCCAGCAGCTTGGACAGTCTCTATGGCTACACCTTC
j_call: TRBJ1-2
d_call: -
v_call: TRBV5-1
clone_size: few